This T cell receptor (beta chain) was documented in a study of blood T cells in healthy people across ages. Across the study: About one barcoded beta molecule per two T cells came from capture by template switching.

Primers used in a second PCR of about 6 to 12 cycles were a sample-barcoded 5' primer and a J-beta primer mix. TCRdb itself ran the 5' RACE reads through MiXCR, one entry per CDR3 protein. The sample holds about a million distinct CDR3 sequences; less than 45% are singletons and the top ten take 13%. V lost 5 bases and J 4 bases, leaving 17 bases between the germline ends. The CDR3 has 15 amino acids. On this clonotype itself: Its target is not known.

Study results and caveats: Unknown donor CMV status possibly confounded expanded clonotype changes.

The clonotype originates from a man in his late teens or twenties in good health. The chain uses TRBV12-3 or TRBV12-4 and TRBJ1-1; D remains ambiguous. What was sequenced was blood. The chain's CDR3 is CASSPDPLGVTEAFF. CDR3 nucleotides: TGTGCCAGCAGTCCCGACCCCCTCGGGGTCACTGAAGCTTTCTTT.